A single sample is the source of the 17 T cell receptor beta chains below, sequenced in a study of blood T cell repertoires in COVID-19. TCRdb's copy holds only in-frame clones and misses some; the assay was immunoSEQ multiplex PCR. In the table there are roughly 32,000 clones, roughly 80% of which are singletons. Sequencing used peripheral blood. All receptors derive from a human donor in a cohort sampled during active COVID-19.

The chain employs TRBV14 and TRBJ2-1; 7 bases agree with TRBD2. Germline loops: CDR1 SGHDN, CDR2 FVKESK. This CDR3 has 16 amino acids. Trimming at V came to 6 bases and at J to 4 bases, leaving 12 bases not matched to a gene. Here the CDR3 reads CASSRYAGVRYNEQFF. The CDR3 DNA reads as TGTGCCAGCAGTAGGTACGCGGGAGTACGTTACAATGAGCAGTTCTTC.

The chain recombines TRBV5-1 with TRBJ2-1; 16 bases line up with TRBD2. The CDR3 is 17 amino acids. CDR1 is SGHRS and CDR2 is YFSETQ in the germline V gene. The trim removed 0 bases at V and 8 bases at J, leaving 5 bases unmatched. This CDR3 is CASSLAGGLAGGHEQFF. As DNA, the CDR3 is TGCGCCAGCAGCTTGGCTGGGGGACTAGCGGGAGGGCATGAGCAGTTCTTC. The entire variable domain, with the rest obtained from reference TRBV5-1 and TRBJ2-1, is as follows: KAGVTQTPRYLIKTRGQQVTLSCSPISGHRSVSWYQQTPGQGLQFLFEYFSETQRNKGNFPGRFSGRQFSNSRSEMNVSTLELGDSALYLCASSLAGGLAGGHEQFFGPGTRLTVL.

The chain employs TRBV3-1 (or the pseudogene TRBV3-2) and TRBJ1-1, with D perhaps matching TRBD1 (5 bases). The germline V and J ends were trimmed by 0 bases and 4 bases, with 9 bases remaining between them. Germline V gives CDR1 LGHDT, CDR2 YNNKEL (reference sequence). The CDR3 covers 14 residues. The CDR3, as DNA: TGTGCCAGCAGCCAAGAAGCGCAGGGCACTGAAGCTTTCTTT. This sequence encodes CASSQEAQGTEAFF.

The genes are TRBV29-1 and TRBJ2-5; D may be TRBD1 (7 bases). V was trimmed by 3 bases and J by 5 bases, leaving 13 bases between them. This CDR3 has 13 residues. The germline V gene has CDR1 SQVTM and CDR2 ANQGSEA. The CDR3 nucleotides read TGCAGCGTTGACAGGGGGGAAATGGAGACCCAGTACTTC. As protein: CSVDRGEMETQYF.

The chain joins TRBV11-3 to TRBJ2-7, with D possibly matching TRBD1 (5 bases). The V gene lost 1 base and the J gene lost 5 bases, with 9 bases spanning the gap. The CDR3 length is 13 residues. CDR1 and CDR2 from the germline V gene are SGHNT and YENEEA. CDR3 DNA sequence: TGTGCCAGCAGCTTAGCAGGGTCCCACGAGCAGTACTTC. Translated: CASSLAGSHEQYF. The whole variable domain, remainder taken from reference TRBV11-3 and TRBJ2-7, is EAGVVQSPRYKIIEKKQPVAFWCNPISGHNTLYWYLQNLGQGPELLIRYENEEAVDDSQLPKDRFSAERLKGVDSTLKIQPAELGDSAVYLCASSLAGSHEQYFGPGTRLTVT.

The J gene is TRBJ1-5, the V gene TRBV7-9; 9 positions match TRBD1. The CDR3 consists of 17 residues. In germline, CDR1 is SEHNR, CDR2 FQNEAQ (reference sequence). V was pared by 1 base and J by 2 bases, with 6 bases of the junction left unmatched. CDR3: CASSLDGGQGRNQPQHF. The CDR3 DNA reads TGTGCCAGCAGCTTAGACGGGGGACAGGGCCGCAATCAGCCCCAGCATTTT. The full variable domain, completed using reference TRBV7-9 and TRBJ1-5, is DTGVSQNPRHKITKRGQNVTFRCDPISEHNRLYWYRQTLGQGPEFLTYFQNEAQLEKSRLLSDRFSAERPKGSFSTLEIQRTEQGDSAMYLCASSLDGGQGRNQPQHFGDGTRLSIL.

V gene TRBV6-5 combines with J gene TRBJ1-2, with 8 bases fitting TRBD1. Trimming took 6 bases from V and 7 from J; bases not matched to a gene: 7. Germline-derived CDR1 and CDR2 are MNHEY and SVGAGI. The CDR3 is made up of 13 amino acids. In DNA, the CDR3 is TGTGCCAGCAGCTCGGACAGGGTCGGTGGCTACACCTTC. This encodes CASSSDRVGGYTF.

The chain recombines TRBV6-5 with TRBJ2-5; TRBD2 agrees at 7 bases. CDR1 MNHEY and CDR2 SVGAGI come from the germline V gene. The CDR3 contains 12 residues. After removal of 8 bases from V and 5 bases from J, the junction contained 5 bases not matched to a gene. The CDR3 bases are TGTGCCAGCCTTGGCGGGGGTGAGACCCAGTACTTC. It codes for CASLGGGETQYF.

The genes are TRBV18 and TRBJ2-5; D not resolved. Germline values: CDR1 KGHSH, CDR2 LQKENI. CDR3 length: 12 residues. Trimming stripped 2 bases from V and 5 bases from J, with 6 bases between. The chain's CDR3 is CASSPVVETQYF. For the CDR3, the DNA is TGTGCCAGCTCACCAGTCGTCGAGACCCAGTACTTC.

The rearrangement joins TRBV19 to TRBJ1-4; D perhaps matches TRBD1 (5 bases). Germline V gene lookup returns CDR1 LNHDA and CDR2 SQIVND (reference sequence). Deletions cut 6 bases from V and 3 bases from J, with 14 bases between. The CDR3 covers 15 residues. DNA of the CDR3: TGTGCCAGTAGCATGTACGGGGGACCTAATGAAAAACTGTTTTTT. This codes for CASSMYGGPNEKLFF.

In this sample, this clone turned up a few times. The rearrangement uses TRBV11-2 and TRBJ2-1, with 13 bases matching TRBD2. This CDR3 region has 19 residues. The germline V gene has CDR1 SGHAT and CDR2 FQNNGV. Losses at the gene ends were 3 bases for V and 4 bases for J; bases not matched to a gene: 12. The CDR3 loop is CASSFRATSGRFPYNEQFF. The CDR3 DNA reads TGTGCCAGCAGCTTTAGGGCGACTAGCGGGAGGTTTCCGTACAATGAGCAGTTCTTC.

The chain joins TRBV5-4 to TRBJ2-2; the match to TRBD2 covers 16 bases. Germline assignment: CDR1 SGHNT and CDR2 YYREEE (reference sequence). The CDR3 spans 17 residues. With 4 bases clipped from V and 5 bases from J, the junction kept 5 bases outside the gene matches. CDR3: CASSKGLAGGRTGELFF. DNA of the CDR3: TGTGCCAGCAGCAAGGGACTAGCGGGAGGGCGGACCGGGGAGCTGTTTTTT.

The V and J genes are TRBV6-1 and TRBJ1-1; perhaps TRBD1 as D (5 bases). CDR1 is MNHNS and CDR2 is SASEGT in the germline V gene. CDR3 length: 15 residues. V shed 2 bases and J shed 2 bases, with 12 bases lying between them. DNA for the CDR3: TGTGCCAGCAGTGAAAACCAGGGCCTTAACACTGAAGCTTTCTTT. This encodes CASSENQGLNTEAFF.

J is TRBJ2-7 and V is TRBV28; 7 nucleotides match TRBD1. The length of the CDR3 is 16 residues. Trimming took 5 bases from V and 1 from J; bases not matched to a gene: 11. Germline V gene data show CDR1 as MDHEN and CDR2 as SYDVKM. The CDR3 coding sequence is TGTGCCAGCAGTCTTACCGGGACAGCCAGTTCCTACGAGCAGTACTTC. This gives the protein CASSLTGTASSYEQYF.

The genes are TRBV6-1 and TRBJ1-2; TRBD1 matches at 7 bases. From germline, CDR1 is MNHNS and CDR2 SASEGT. Losses at the gene ends were 1 base for V and 6 bases for J; bases not matched to a gene: 8. This CDR3 is built from 15 residues. The CDR3 protein is CASSEEGGFYNGYTF. DNA of the CDR3: TGTGCCAGCAGTGAAGAAGGGGGCTTCTACAATGGCTACACCTTC.

The chain uses TRBV5-4 and TRBJ2-5; tentative D call: TRBD2 (5 bases). The CDR3 contains 14 residues. CDR1 SGHNT and CDR2 YYREEE come from the germline V gene (reference sequence). Trimming left V 2 bases short and J 5 bases short, with 13 bases between. Here the CDR3 reads CASSFGASRETQYF. The CDR3 bases are TGTGCCAGCAGCTTCGGTGCTAGCCGGGAGACCCAGTACTTC.

V usage is TRBV6-1 and J usage is TRBJ1-6; 9 bases align to TRBD1. Per the germline V gene, CDR1 is MNHNS and CDR2 is SASEGT. The CDR3 runs 14 residues. With 3 bases clipped from V and 9 bases from J, the junction kept 3 bases outside the gene matches. The CDR3 DNA reads TGTGCCAGCAGTGACGGGACAGGGCCTTCACCCCTCCACTTT. Translated, it gives CASSDGTGPSPLHF.